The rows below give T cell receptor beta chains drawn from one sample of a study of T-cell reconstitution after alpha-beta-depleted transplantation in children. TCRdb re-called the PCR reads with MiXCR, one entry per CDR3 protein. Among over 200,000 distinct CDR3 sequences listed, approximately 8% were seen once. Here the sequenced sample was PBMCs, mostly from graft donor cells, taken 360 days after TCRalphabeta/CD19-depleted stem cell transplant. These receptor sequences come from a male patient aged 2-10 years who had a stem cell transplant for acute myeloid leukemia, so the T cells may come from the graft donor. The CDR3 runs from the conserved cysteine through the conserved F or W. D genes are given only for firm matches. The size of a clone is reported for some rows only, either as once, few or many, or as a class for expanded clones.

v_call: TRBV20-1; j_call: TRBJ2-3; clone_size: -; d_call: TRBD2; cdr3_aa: CSASVRYGTSWYF; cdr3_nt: TGCAGTGCTAGTGTGCGCTACGGGACTAGTTGGTATTTT
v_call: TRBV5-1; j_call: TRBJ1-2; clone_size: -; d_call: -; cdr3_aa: CASSLAPPVLGYTF; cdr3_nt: TGCGCCAGCAGCTTGGCCCCACCAGTGCTCGGCTACACCTTC
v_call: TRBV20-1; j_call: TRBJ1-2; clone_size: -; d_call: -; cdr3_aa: CSANPGLAVGGYTF; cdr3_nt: TGCAGTGCTAACCCTGGGCTTGCGGTCGGGGGCTACACCTTC
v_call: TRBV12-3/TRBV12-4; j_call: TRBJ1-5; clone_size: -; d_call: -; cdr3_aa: CASSLGGRRQPQHF; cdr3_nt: TGTGCCAGCAGTTTGGGAGGTAGGCGTCAGCCCCAGCATTTT
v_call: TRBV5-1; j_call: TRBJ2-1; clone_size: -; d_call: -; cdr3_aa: CASSTRTGWNEQFF; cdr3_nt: TGCGCCAGCAGCACCCGGACGGGGTGGAATGAGCAGTTCTTC
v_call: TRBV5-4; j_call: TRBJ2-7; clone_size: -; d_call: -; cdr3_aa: CASSLVGDEQYF; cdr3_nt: TGTGCCAGCAGCTTGGTGGGGGACGAGCAGTACTTC
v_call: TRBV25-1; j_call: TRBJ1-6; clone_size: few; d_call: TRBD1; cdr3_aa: CASRGQANSPLHF; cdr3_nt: TGTGCCAGCAGGGGACAGGCAAATTCACCCCTCCACTTT
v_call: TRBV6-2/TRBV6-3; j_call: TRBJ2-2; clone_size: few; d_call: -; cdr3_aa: CASIGGDTGELFF; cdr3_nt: TGTGCCAGCATCGGGGGAGACACCGGGGAGCTGTTTTTT
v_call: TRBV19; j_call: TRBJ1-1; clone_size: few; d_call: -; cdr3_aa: CASSIPSMNTEAFF; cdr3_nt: TGTGCCAGTAGTATCCCTTCTATGAACACTGAAGCTTTCTTT
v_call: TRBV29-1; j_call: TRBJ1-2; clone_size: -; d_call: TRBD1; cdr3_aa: CSGTDRDSGGYTF; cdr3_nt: TGCAGCGGTACGGACAGGGATAGCGGTGGCTACACCTTC
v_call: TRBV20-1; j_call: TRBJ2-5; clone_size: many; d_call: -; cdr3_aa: CSAPRGGTETQYF; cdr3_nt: TGCAGTGCTCCCCGAGGCGGTACGGAGACCCAGTACTTC
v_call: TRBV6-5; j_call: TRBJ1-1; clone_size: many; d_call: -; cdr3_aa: CASSYLRNTEAFF; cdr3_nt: TGTGCCAGCAGTTACCTCCGTAACACTGAAGCTTTCTTT
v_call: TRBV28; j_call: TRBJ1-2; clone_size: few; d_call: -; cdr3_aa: CASPRGGIDGYTF; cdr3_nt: TGTGCCAGCCCGAGAGGGGGGATCGATGGCTACACCTTC
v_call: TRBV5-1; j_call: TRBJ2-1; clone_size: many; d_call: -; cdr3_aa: CASSPLGATSSYNEQFF; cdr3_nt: TGCGCCAGCAGCCCATTGGGGGCCACGAGCTCCTACAATGAGCAGTTCTTC